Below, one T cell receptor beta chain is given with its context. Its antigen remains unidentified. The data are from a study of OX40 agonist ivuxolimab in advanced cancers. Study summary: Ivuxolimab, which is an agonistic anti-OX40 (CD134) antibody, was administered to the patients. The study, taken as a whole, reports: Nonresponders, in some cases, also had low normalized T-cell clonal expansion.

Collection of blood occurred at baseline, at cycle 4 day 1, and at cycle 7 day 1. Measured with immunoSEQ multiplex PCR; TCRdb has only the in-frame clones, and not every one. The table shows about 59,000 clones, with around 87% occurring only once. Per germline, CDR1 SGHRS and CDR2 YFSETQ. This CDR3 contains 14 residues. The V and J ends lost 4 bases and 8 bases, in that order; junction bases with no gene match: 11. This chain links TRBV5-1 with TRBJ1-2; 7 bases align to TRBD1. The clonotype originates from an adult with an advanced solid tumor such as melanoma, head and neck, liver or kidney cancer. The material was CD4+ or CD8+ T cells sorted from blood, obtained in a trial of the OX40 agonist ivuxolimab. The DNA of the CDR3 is TGCGCCAGCAGCAACTCAGACAGGGCTGGCGGCTACACCTTC. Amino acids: CASSNSDRAGGYTF. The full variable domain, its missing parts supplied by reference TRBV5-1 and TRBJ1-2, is KAGVTQTPRYLIKTRGQQVTLSCSPISGHRSVSWYQQTPGQGLQFLFEYFSETQRNKGNFPGRFSGRQFSNSRSEMNVSTLELGDSALYLCASSNSDRAGGYTFGSGTRLTVV.